A single sample is the source of the 30 T cell receptor beta chains below, sequenced in a study of T cell repertoires in cytomegalovirus infection (dated by TCRdb to about 2019). Sequencing was carried out with an Illumina HiSeq 1500. TCRdb reanalyzed the raw reads on its own, using fastp at Q25 for trimming and MiXCR for clone calling, and kept in-frame beta chains. Every entry covers one CDR3 protein and lists the most common genes and DNA from its rows. Recorded for this sample are some 100,000 distinct CDR3 sequences; 23% of them occurred a single time. Roughly two fifths of the sample is taken by the ten largest. The sample taken for sequencing was CD8+ T cells from PBMCs. These receptors came from a human donor in good health (CMV status not recorded). Some clones in this sample may be carry-over from other donors' samples.

This clonotype was observed a few times. V usage is TRBV5-1 and J usage is TRBJ2-2; 7 bases agree with TRBD2. V was clipped by 3 bases and J by 7 bases; unmatched bases: 3. Germline values: CDR1 SGHRS, CDR2 YFSETQ. The CDR3 covers 13 residues. CDR3 in DNA: TGCGCCAGCAGCTACCGGGGGGACGGGGAGCTGTTTTTT. It is translated as CASSYRGDGELFF.

Comment on this clonotype: A read error may explain this, as a much larger clone is one base away. The J gene is TRBJ1-1, the V gene TRBV7-6; 7 bases fit TRBD1. This CDR3 has 15 residues. With 5 bases clipped from V and 2 bases from J, the junction kept 8 bases outside the gene matches. Germline CDR1 and CDR2: SGHVS and FNYEAQ. CDR3 DNA sequence: TGTGCCAGCAGCCCCATCCCAGGGGGAAACACTGAAGCTTTCTTT. Protein sequence: CASSPIPGGNTEAFF.

The chain combines TRBV9 with TRBJ2-7, with TRBD1 identical over 8 bases. Losses at the gene ends were 2 bases for V and 4 bases for J; bases not matched to a gene: 5. Germline V gives CDR1 SGDLS, CDR2 YYNGEE. There are 14 residues in the CDR3. DNA of the CDR3: TGTGCCAGCAGCGTCGGGGACAGGTCGTACGAGCAGTACTTC. This encodes CASSVGDRSYEQYF.

This clonotype appeared many times. V gene TRBV11-2 combines with J gene TRBJ1-2, with unresolved D. CDR1 SGHAT and CDR2 FQNNGV come from the germline V gene. The CDR3 consists of 15 residues. V shed 0 bases and J shed 5 bases, with 13 bases lying between them. Here the CDR3 reads CASSLDPTSRYGYTF. CDR3 bases: TGTGCCAGCAGCTTAGATCCCACGAGTCGGTATGGCTACACCTTC. The whole variable domain, filled in from reference TRBV11-2 and TRBJ1-2, reads EAGVAQSPRYKIIEKRQSVAFWCNPISGHATLYWYQQILGQGPKLLIQFQNNGVVDDSQLPKDRFSAERLKGVDSTLKIQPAKLEDSAVYLCASSLDPTSRYGYTFGSGTRLTVV.

The genes are TRBV27 and TRBJ1-6, with TRBD1 matching over 12 bases. Trimming at V came to 6 bases and at J to 8 bases, leaving 2 bases not matched to a gene. The CDR3 has 14 residues. From germline, CDR1 is MNHEY and CDR2 SMNVEV (reference sequence). The CDR3: CASRGTGGYSPLHF. The CDR3 DNA sequence: TGTGCCAGCAGAGGGACAGGGGGCTATTCACCCCTCCACTTT.

This clonotype was observed a few times. V and J are TRBV20-1 and TRBJ1-1, with TRBD1 as a possible D gene (6 bases). Germline loops: CDR1 DFQATT, CDR2 SNEGSKA (reference sequence). Deletions cut 6 bases from V and 5 bases from J, with 10 bases between. This CDR3 has 11 amino acids. DNA of the CDR3: TGCAGTGCAAGCAGGGGAACTGAAGCTTTCTTT. As protein: CSASRGTEAFF.

The rearrangement joins TRBV15 to TRBJ1-2; 8 bases match TRBD1. CDR1 LNHNV and CDR2 YYDKDF come from the germline V gene (reference sequence). The CDR3 loop spans 14 amino acids. V shed 4 bases and J 8 bases; nucleotides not matched to a gene: 9. The CDR3 reads CATSTDRGHGGYTF. The CDR3 DNA sequence: TGTGCCACCAGCACCGACAGGGGACACGGGGGCTACACCTTC.

This clonotype was seen a handful of times. The rearrangement joins TRBV7-2 to TRBJ1-4; the match to TRBD1 covers 8 bases. Trimming took 4 bases from V and 8 from J; bases not matched to a gene: 9. CDR1 SGHTA and CDR2 FQGNSA come from the germline V gene. The CDR3 totals 15 residues. The CDR3 reads CASSSRTGLEEKLFF. As DNA, the CDR3 is TGTGCCAGCAGCTCCCGGACAGGGCTAGAAGAAAAACTGTTTTTT.

Turning to this clonotype: One junction end does not reproduce the germline sequence, and a read error may be involved. V usage is TRBV7-6 and J usage is TRBJ2-2; D call uncertain. Germline V gene sequence: CDR1 SGHVS, CDR2 FNYEAQ. The CDR3 covers 12 residues. The CDR3 spells CTSSLVAGELFF. The CDR3 nucleotides are TGTACCAGCAGCTTAGTAGCCGGGGAGCTGTTTTTT.

This clonotype showed up just a few times. The V and J genes are TRBV7-4 and TRBJ1-1; D remains unclear. The CDR3 has 13 residues. The germline gives CDR1 SGHVT, CDR2 SQSDAQ. Trimming stripped 8 bases from V and 0 bases from J, with 10 bases between. The CDR3 region has the DNA TGTGCCAGCCTTGGACCGCTGAACACTGAAGCTTTCTTT. It codes for CASLGPLNTEAFF.

There are many counts of this clonotype. The chain recombines TRBV6-5 with TRBJ1-1; no reliable D call. V gave up 2 bases and J gave up 7 bases, with 17 bases separating them. Germline CDR1 reads MNHEY; CDR2 reads SVGAGI. The CDR3 runs 15 residues. CDR3 DNA sequence: TGTGCCAGCAGTTACGGTCCCAGTTCCCCCAGTGAAGCTTTCTTT. This gives the protein CASSYGPSSPSEAFF.

The genes are TRBV5-8 and TRBJ2-1, with a tentative D call TRBD2 (5 bases). Germline assignment: CDR1 SGHTS and CDR2 YDEGEE. The CDR3 is 15 amino acids. V lost 2 bases, J lost 7 bases, and 16 bases lay in between. CDR3 sequence (DNA): TGTGCCAGCAGCTTAGAGGGCCTTATCCCGAATGAGCAGTTCTTC. Protein product: CASSLEGLIPNEQFF.

The chain is built from TRBV7-9 and TRBJ1-4; perhaps TRBD1 as D (5 bases). Germline CDR1 and CDR2: SEHNR and FQNEAQ (reference sequence). V was shortened by 6 bases and J by 6 bases, with 14 bases between the two germline ends. The CDR3 contains 14 residues. The CDR3 DNA sequence: TGTGCCAGCAGTTCCACGTCGGGGGATGAAAAACTGTTTTTT. Translation: CASSSTSGDEKLFF.

This clonotype was counted ten times or more. The chain combines TRBV7-2 with TRBJ1-1, with unresolved D. Looked up from germline, CDR1 is SGHTA and CDR2 is FQGNSA. V gave up 4 bases and J gave up 1 base, with 16 bases separating them. The CDR3 totals 16 residues. Here the CDR3 reads CASSSSPRPRNTEAFF. CDR3 sequence (DNA): TGTGCCAGCAGCTCGAGTCCCCGCCCGAGGAACACTGAAGCTTTCTTT.

This clonotype was observed at least ten times. The J gene is TRBJ2-2, the V gene TRBV28; D may be TRBD1 (5 bases). CDR1 and CDR2 (germline): MDHEN, SYDVKM. The length of the CDR3 is 13 residues. V was shortened by 1 base and J by 11 bases, with 11 bases between the two germline ends. The CDR3 nucleotides are TGTGCCAGCAGTTTATATCAGGGCTCTGAGCTGTTTTTT. It is translated as CASSLYQGSELFF.

V is TRBV29-1 and J is TRBJ2-3, with D possibly matching TRBD2 (5 bases). Germline V CDR1 and CDR2: SQVTM, ANQGSEA. Trimming took 4 bases from V and 5 from J, leaving 10 bases between them. This CDR3 is 12 amino acids long. CDR3 coding DNA: TGCAGCGTTGCCCTAGCCGAAGATACGCAGTATTTT. As protein: CSVALAEDTQYF.

V gene TRBV7-9 combines with J gene TRBJ1-1; no firm D call. V lost 5 bases, J lost 0 bases, and 13 bases lay in between. CDR3 size: 15 residues. Germline CDR1 and CDR2: SEHNR and FQNEAQ (reference sequence). The CDR3 loop reads CASSRLDGMNTEAFF. Written as DNA, the CDR3 is TGTGCCAGCAGCCGCTTGGACGGAATGAACACTGAAGCTTTCTTT.

The chain links TRBV5-1 to TRBJ2-1; maybe TRBD2 (5 bases). V was pared by 4 bases and J by 3 bases, with 14 bases between. The V gene's germline CDR1 is SGHRS and CDR2 YFSETQ. CDR3 size: 15 residues. CDR3 coding DNA: TGCGCCAGCAGCCTGGAGGCAACGGGCTACAATGAGCAGTTCTTC. The encoded protein is CASSLEATGYNEQFF. The full variable domain, completed using reference TRBV5-1 and TRBJ2-1, is KAGVTQTPRYLIKTRGQQVTLSCSPISGHRSVSWYQQTPGQGLQFLFEYFSETQRNKGNFPGRFSGRQFSNSRSEMNVSTLELGDSALYLCASSLEATGYNEQFFGPGTRLTVL.

Only a few counts were recorded for this clonotype. This chain links TRBV11-2 with TRBJ2-5, with D tentatively TRBD1 or TRBD2 (6 bases each). Germline-derived CDR1 and CDR2 are SGHAT and FQNNGV. V was pared by 5 bases and J by 4 bases, with 20 bases between. The CDR3 totals 16 residues. CDR3 in DNA: TGTGCCAGCAGCCCTAGCGTCCAGGGGCTGGGAGAGACCCAGTACTTC. The encoded protein is CASSPSVQGLGETQYF.

V usage is TRBV5-5 and J usage is TRBJ2-1, with D perhaps being TRBD1 or TRBD2 (5 bases each). Trimming left V 4 bases short and J 8 bases short, with 22 bases between. CDR1 is SGHKS, CDR2 YYEKEE, per germline (reference sequence). The CDR3 runs to 16 residues. The CDR3 DNA sequence: TGTGCCAGCAGCAATCGCCGGGACCGCGCAGTTTATGAGCAGTTCTTC. It yields the protein CASSNRRDRAVYEQFF.

The chain couples TRBV6-5 to TRBJ2-7; TRBD2 matches at 10 bases. Losses at the gene ends were 2 bases for V and 4 bases for J; bases not matched to a gene: 8. In germline, CDR1 is MNHEY, CDR2 SVGAGI. The CDR3 contains 16 residues. The CDR3 sequence is CASSYGLAGDGYEQYF. In DNA, the CDR3 is TGTGCCAGCAGTTACGGGCTAGCGGGAGACGGGTACGAGCAGTACTTC.

J is TRBJ1-4 and V is TRBV7-9; D not resolved. V was clipped by 4 bases and J by 0 bases, with 9 bases between them. This CDR3 is 15 amino acids long. In germline, CDR1 is SEHNR, CDR2 FQNEAQ (reference sequence). CDR3 sequence reads: CASSSPGATNEKLFF. In DNA form, the CDR3 reads TGTGCCAGCAGCTCGCCGGGAGCAACTAATGAAAAACTGTTTTTT.

This clonotype was seen at least ten times. J is TRBJ2-7 and V is TRBV28; possibly TRBD2 for D (6 bases). Germline CDR1 and CDR2: MDHEN and SYDVKM. V lost 3 bases, J lost 4 bases, and 10 bases lay in between. The CDR3 consists of 13 residues. In nucleotides, the CDR3 is TGTGCCAGCAGTTTGCGGGGTCGGTACGAGCAGTACTTC. Protein sequence: CASSLRGRYEQYF.

The chain employs TRBV19 and TRBJ1-1, with TRBD1 identical over 7 bases. The ends lost 1 base at V and 5 bases at J; junction bases unmatched: 7. The CDR3 covers 15 residues. Germline loops: CDR1 LNHDA, CDR2 SQIVND (reference sequence). For the CDR3, the DNA is TGTGCCAGTAGTATAGGGACAGGATGGGCAACTGAAGCTTTCTTT. It specifies CASSIGTGWATEAFF. The full variable domain, rest sourced from reference TRBV19 and TRBJ1-1, is DGGITQSPKYLFRKEGQNVTLSCEQNLNHDAMYWYRQDPGQGLRLIYYSQIVNDFQKGDIAEGYSVSREKKESFPLTVTSAQKNPTAFYLCASSIGTGWATEAFFGQGTRLTVV.

The J gene is TRBJ2-2, the V gene TRBV28; TRBD1 is a possible D gene (6 bases). V lost 1 base and J 4 bases, leaving 13 bases between the germline ends. Looked up from germline, CDR1 is MDHEN and CDR2 is SYDVKM. The CDR3 loop spans 16 amino acids. In nucleotides, the CDR3 is TGTGCCAGCAGTTTATTCATCAGGGGCGGCACCGGGGAGCTGTTTTTT. This gives the protein CASSLFIRGGTGELFF.

This clonotype was recorded many times. The chain combines TRBV7-9 with TRBJ2-4; D is uncertain. The CDR3 is 14 residues long. From germline, CDR1 is SEHNR and CDR2 FQNEAQ (reference sequence). V was trimmed by 5 bases and J by 0 bases, leaving 8 bases between them. The CDR3 bases are TGTGCCAGCAGCCCCCCCCTAGCCAAAAACATTCAGTACTTC. The encoded protein is CASSPPLAKNIQYF.

At least ten counts were recorded for this clonotype. The genes are TRBV7-2 and TRBJ2-5; tentatively, D is TRBD2 (5 bases). V gave up 7 bases and J gave up 7 bases, with 10 bases separating them. The germline V gene has CDR1 SGHTA and CDR2 FQGNSA. The CDR3 is made up of 11 amino acids. Here the CDR3 reads CASTSGGTQYF. As DNA, the CDR3 is TGTGCCAGCACTTCCGGAGGGACCCAGTACTTC.

The V call is TRBV2, the J call TRBJ2-7; D gene ambiguous. The CDR3 has 11 residues. The V gene's germline CDR1 is SNHLY and CDR2 FYNNEI. V lost 11 bases and J lost 5, with 13 bases in between. The CDR3 nucleotides are TGTGCCCTGGCAGGAGTAAACGAGCAGTACTTC. This sequence encodes CALAGVNEQYF.

This chain links TRBV28 with TRBJ2-1; 9 bases map to TRBD2. The V segment lost 5 bases and the J segment 7 bases; nucleotides outside the gene matches: 3. This CDR3 region has 13 residues. From germline, CDR1 is MDHEN and CDR2 SYDVKM. The chain's CDR3 is CASSPSGENEQFF. Written as DNA, the CDR3 is TGTGCCAGCAGTCCTAGCGGGGAAAATGAGCAGTTCTTC.

This clonotype was seen a few times. The chain joins TRBV28 to TRBJ1-4; D is ambiguous. Between the trimmed V and J ends, which lost 7 bases and 6 bases, there was a span of 18 bases. Germline assignment: CDR1 MDHEN and CDR2 SYDVKM. The CDR3 sequence is 15 residues long. The CDR3 reads CASTDLGYGDEKLFF. CDR3 DNA: TGTGCCAGCACCGACTTAGGGTACGGGGATGAAAAACTGTTTTTT.